These 13 T cell receptor beta chains share one sample of origin, sequenced in a study. The protocol was immunoSEQ multiplex PCR, while the TCRdb copy is restricted to in-frame clones and leaves out a portion. The sample lists about 68,000 clones, 80% to 95% occurring once. Sample: PBMCs. Every receptor here comes from a man aged 40-55 years with rheumatoid arthritis.

This chain links TRBV7-2 with TRBJ2-2, with TRBD2 matching over 7 bases. CDR1 and CDR2 from the germline V gene are SGHTA and FQGNSA. Germline trimming cut 5 bases from V and 10 bases from J; bases unmatched to any gene: 7. The CDR3 contains 13 residues. CDR3 sequence: CASSPRLAEELFF. CDR3 nucleotides: TGTGCCAGCAGCCCCCGACTAGCCGAGGAGCTGTTTTTT.

The chain is built from TRBV5-6 and TRBJ1-2; 7 positions agree with TRBD1. This CDR3 region has 16 residues. The V gene's germline CDR1 is SGHDT and CDR2 YYEEEE. Germline trimming cut 1 base from V and 8 bases from J; bases unmatched to any gene: 14. The CDR3: CASSLLRDSLFGGYTF. CDR3 coding DNA: TGTGCCAGCAGCTTGTTGAGGGACAGTCTGTTCGGAGGCTACACCTTC.

This chain uses TRBV2 with TRBJ2-2; 8 bases map to TRBD2. CDR3 size: 16 residues. Trimming cost V 6 bases and J 6 bases; bases outside gene matches: 12. Germline loops: CDR1 SNHLY, CDR2 FYNNEI. The CDR3 coding sequence is TGTGCCAGCAGCCGACCCACTAGCGGCGGTCCCGGGGAGCTGTTTTTT. Encoded protein: CASSRPTSGGPGELFF.

The chain employs TRBV20-1 and TRBJ2-3; D unclear. Germline CDR1 DFQATT, CDR2 SNEGSKA (reference sequence). With 3 bases removed from V and 3 bases from J, the gap between germline ends came to 7 bases. This CDR3 spans 12 amino acids. CDR3 residues: CSASRKTDTQYF. In nucleotides, the CDR3 is TGCAGTGCTAGTAGAAAGACAGATACGCAGTATTTT.

V and J are TRBV9 and TRBJ1-2; no definite D call. The CDR3 sequence is 12 residues long. Trimming took off 1 base at V and 8 bases at J, with 9 bases between the two ends. The germline V gene encodes CDR1 SGDLS and CDR2 YYNGEE. DNA for the CDR3: TGTGCCAGCAGCGTAAGCGGCGGCGGCTACACCTTC. Amino acid sequence: CASSVSGGGYTF.

The chain joins TRBV15 to TRBJ2-1; no definite D call. This CDR3 has 14 residues. Trimming stripped 0 bases from V and 8 bases from J, with 11 bases between. Germline V lookup: CDR1 LNHNV, CDR2 YYDKDF (reference sequence). CDR3 in DNA: TGTGCCACCAGCAGAGATAAACAGCTCGATGAGCAGTTCTTC. This codes for CATSRDKQLDEQFF.

In this sample, this clone turned up once. The chain has TRBV24-1 and TRBJ1-2; unclear D gene. The germline gives CDR1 KGHDR, CDR2 SFDVKD. Between the trimmed V and J ends, which lost 2 bases and 8 bases, there was a span of 8 bases. The CDR3 extends over 12 amino acids. CDR3 residues: CATSDWGGGYTF. The CDR3 coding sequence is TGTGCCACCAGTGATTGGGGAGGAGGCTACACCTTC.

The chain carries TRBV15 and TRBJ2-1, with a possible D match to TRBD1 (6 bases). The germline V and J ends were trimmed by 0 bases and 5 bases, with 14 bases remaining between them. Germline V gene lookup returns CDR1 LNHNV and CDR2 YYDKDF (reference sequence). The CDR3 runs 16 residues. CDR3 in amino acids: CATSRDQGRGNNEQFF. The CDR3 coding sequence is TGTGCCACCAGCAGAGATCAGGGCAGGGGCAACAATGAGCAGTTCTTC. Looking up the rest from reference TRBV15 and TRBJ2-1 gives the full variable domain: DAMVIQNPRYQVTQFGKPVTLSCSQTLNHNVMYWYQQKSSQAPKLLFHYYDKDFNNEADTPDNFQSRRPNTSFCFLDIRSPGLGDTAMYLCATSRDQGRGNNEQFFGPGTRLTVL.

V and J are TRBV30 and TRBJ1-6; D is uncertain. Germline V lookup: CDR1 GTSNPN, CDR2 SVGIG (reference sequence). The CDR3 covers 14 residues. V was trimmed by 1 base and J by 2 bases, leaving 6 bases between them. DNA of the CDR3: TGTGCCTGGAGTGACCACACCTATAATTCACCCCTCCACTTT. As protein: CAWSDHTYNSPLHF.

The CDR3 DNA reads as TGTGCCAGCAGTTACTCGGAGGGGTATGGAGAGACCCAGTACTTC. Protein: CASSYSEGYGETQYF. The V and J genes are TRBV6-6 and TRBJ2-5; maybe TRBD2 (6 bases). V lost 0 bases and J lost 4, with 12 bases in between. Per germline, CDR1 MNHNY and CDR2 SVGAGI (reference sequence). The CDR3 consists of 15 residues.

In this sample, this clone turned up once. The chain has TRBV19 and TRBJ1-5, with D hard to call. CDR3 length: 15 amino acids. With 3 bases removed from V and 0 bases from J, the gap between germline ends came to 9 bases. Germline V CDR1 and CDR2: LNHDA, SQIVND (reference sequence). The CDR3 DNA follows: TGTGCCAGTAGTATTCCGAGACCTAGCAATCAGCCCCAGCATTTT. This codes for CASSIPRPSNQPQHF.

The V gene is TRBV3-1 (or the pseudogene TRBV3-2), the J gene TRBJ1-3; D is ambiguous. CDR3 size: 15 residues. Germline CDR1 and CDR2: LGHDT and YNNKEL (reference sequence). Trimming stripped 4 bases from V and 8 bases from J, with 18 bases between. The CDR3 DNA follows: TGTGCCAGCAGCCTCACGGGTGGGCACCGTGACACCATATATTTT. Translated: CASSLTGGHRDTIYF.

V and J are TRBV30 and TRBJ1-3; D is unresolved. Germline V gene sequence: CDR1 GTSNPN, CDR2 SVGIG (reference sequence). The CDR3 spans 12 residues. Trimming cost V 2 bases and J 3 bases, with 5 bases left between them. The CDR3 coding sequence is TGTGCCTGGAGTCAGATTGGAAACACCATATATTTT. This codes for CAWSQIGNTIYF. Full variable domain (rest looked up from reference TRBV30 and TRBJ1-3): SQTIHQWPATLVQPVGSPLSLECTVEGTSNPNLYWYRQAAGRGLQLLFYSVGIGQISSEVPQNLSASRPQDRQFILSSKKLLLSDSGFYLCAWSQIGNTIYFGEGSWLTVV.